This T cell receptor beta chain was documented in a study of blood T cell repertoires in COVID-19 (dated by TCRdb to the early 2020s). Background on the whole study: Samples covering the acute and convalescent phases of COVID-19 were provided by collaborators in the United States, Italy and Spain. The prospective study material was composed of cDNA or gDNA derived from T cells, B-cell-depleted T cells, or PBMCs. Subjects who had been exposed to COVID-19, were actively infected with it, or had recovered from it provided the deeply sampled blood TCRbeta repertoires that made up the dataset. The repertoires were released in a freely available public database intended as a resource for research on the immune response to SARS-CoV-2. Samples came from the ongoing ImmuneRACE study (first 160 participants) plus 1,254 subjects from 6 global collaborators. Nearly every sample came with metadata listing a de-identified subject ID, COVID-19 status, age in years and sex. Where available, HLA class I and class II types were obtained from metadata supplied by the sample provider rather than from assay-based typing.

Broader findings and caveats from the paper: How much clinical and demographic metadata was included differed by source and by participant, and the metadata was provided uncurated.

Its CDR3 holds 15 amino acids, cysteine through phenylalanine. The entry retains the CDR3 DNA only, 45 bases that are in frame from base 1. At the junction V is shortened by 3 bases and J by 4 bases, with 16 bases in between. Per the germline V gene (reference sequence), GTSNPN is the CDR1 and SVGIG is the CDR2. TCRbeta CDR3 regions were amplified from genomic DNA using the immunoSEQ Assay, a bias-controlled multiplex PCR. In the paper's pipeline: Nucleated cell counts per sample were estimated from amplification of reference gene primers within the assay. To quantify the absolute abundance of each unique TCRbeta CDR3 rearrangement, sequence reads were collapsed and filtered. For each sample, productive Simpson clonality was calculated as the square root of Simpson's diversity index across productive rearrangements. Entries here come from immuneACCESS through TCRdb and include only in-frame sequences with V and J called. Some clones fail to appear in such tables; in the studies checked, an unresolved V gene covers under half of the shortfall, and the cause of the remainder is unknown. Clone size and V and J calls were adopted from that table, with D and trimming inferred from the DNA. The sample records 190,000 or so clones, more than 85% of which are singletons. The ten largest clones represent 2.5% to 3.5% of the sample.

Regarding this clone: The clone's antigen remains unknown. Base qualities are not provided; no much larger clone lies one nucleotide away.

Each collaborating institution followed its own protocols to collect whole blood in K2EDTA tubes. For TCRbeta analysis, collaborators shipped samples in one of three forms: frozen whole blood, isolated PBMCs, or DNA extracted from either of those sample types. The TCR was taken from a woman under 40 with active or convalescent COVID-19. Sequenced input: peripheral blood. Recombination connected TRBV30 to TRBJ1-3, with no D gene named confidently. CDR3 region: CAWRSTVPGGNTIYF. The nucleotide sequence is TGTGCCTGGAGATCCACCGTTCCGGGAGGAAACACCATATATTTT.